The next 5 T cell receptor beta chains were all read from a single sample in a study of cytomegalovirus exposure and HLA in healthy donors. Primers: 60 Vbeta forward and 13 Jbeta reverse. The table came from immunoSEQ multiplex PCR; TCRdb's copy has only in-frame clones and leaves some out. The sample holds around 190,000 clones, around 78% seen once. Material: PBMCs. The receptors were gathered from a man aged 25-45 years in good health and CMV-seronegative.

J is TRBJ2-2 and V is TRBV7-3; the D gene is possibly TRBD2 (5 bases). This CDR3 is built from 15 residues. V was clipped by 4 bases and J by 3 bases, with 12 bases between them. Germline CDR1 and CDR2: SGHTA and FQGTGA. The CDR3, as DNA: TGTGCCAGCAGCTCAGGAGGTGTGGACACCGGGGAGCTGTTTTTT. Encoded protein: CASSSGGVDTGELFF.

This chain joins TRBV7-9 and TRBJ1-2; D possibly corresponds to TRBD1 (6 bases). The CDR3 loop spans 15 amino acids. Trimming took off 5 bases at V and 0 bases at J, with 13 bases between the two ends. Per the germline V gene, CDR1 is SEHNR and CDR2 is FQNEAQ (reference sequence). CDR3 region: CASSVEQGTNYGYTF. The DNA for the CDR3 is TGTGCCAGCAGCGTCGAACAGGGTACTAACTATGGCTACACCTTC.

The chain uses TRBV6-1 and TRBJ2-7; TRBD2 agrees at 9 bases. CDR3 length equals 16 residues. The J segment lost 6 bases and the V segment lost 3 bases, leaving 12 bases of the junction unmatched. Germline CDR1 reads MNHNS; CDR2 reads SASEGT. CDR3 residues: CASSELAGVGSAEQYF. The CDR3 DNA is TGTGCCAGCAGTGAGTTAGCGGGAGTCGGGTCGGCCGAGCAGTACTTC.

The V and J genes are TRBV6-5 and TRBJ2-7, with D possibly matching TRBD2 (6 bases). The V gene's germline CDR1 is MNHEY and CDR2 SVGAGI. V lost 8 bases to trimming and J lost 3 bases, with 14 bases between them. This CDR3 contains 13 residues. The CDR3 spells CASVGVGGYEQYF. CDR3 DNA sequence: TGTGCCAGCGTTGGGGTGGGGGGCTACGAGCAGTACTTC.

This clone was observed a handful of times. The rearrangement joins TRBV30 to TRBJ1-1; D unresolved. The CDR3 spans 13 residues. Deletions cut 2 bases from V and 1 base from J, with 8 bases between. CDR1 is GTSNPN, CDR2 SVGIG, per germline (reference sequence). The CDR3 sequence is CAWSPPWNTEAFF. DNA for the CDR3: TGTGCCTGGAGTCCCCCTTGGAACACTGAAGCTTTCTTT.